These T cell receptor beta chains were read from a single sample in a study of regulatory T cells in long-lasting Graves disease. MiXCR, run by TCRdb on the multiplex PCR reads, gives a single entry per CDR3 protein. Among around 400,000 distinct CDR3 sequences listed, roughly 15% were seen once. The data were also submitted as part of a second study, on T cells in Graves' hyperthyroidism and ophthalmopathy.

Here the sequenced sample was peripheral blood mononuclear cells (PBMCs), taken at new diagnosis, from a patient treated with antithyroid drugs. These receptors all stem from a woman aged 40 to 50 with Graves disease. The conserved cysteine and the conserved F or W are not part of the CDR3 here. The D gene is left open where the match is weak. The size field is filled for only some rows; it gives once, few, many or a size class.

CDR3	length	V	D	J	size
ASSEAHGGNQPQH	13	TRBV6-1	-	TRBJ1-5	few
ASSLQGDFQLQH	12	TRBV3-1	-	TRBJ1-5	few
ASSLQAGGNGEQF	13	TRBV27	TRBD2	TRBJ2-1	many
ASSPDSTGYNEQF	13	TRBV7-3	-	TRBJ2-1	many
ASSFSDSSYEQY	12	TRBV7-9	-	TRBJ2-7	many
ASSIEGFNEQF	11	TRBV19	-	TRBJ2-1	-
ASSQGQRIPRSGNTIY	16	TRBV7-2	TRBD1	TRBJ1-3	many
SARDRVGGGYT	11	TRBV20-1	-	TRBJ1-2	few
ASSSPARGGWTDTQY	15	TRBV7-3	-	TRBJ2-3	many
ASSFVDNEQF	10	TRBV28	-	TRBJ2-1	many
ASPDYLKDEQY	11	TRBV5-1	-	TRBJ2-7	many
ASTFLDNFYGYT	12	TRBV6-1	-	TRBJ1-2	-
ASSLSPTGSYGYT	13	TRBV5-6	TRBD1	TRBJ1-2	-
ASSFLDRGGGTDTQY	15	TRBV28	TRBD1	TRBJ2-3	many
ASSQGVRPNTEAF	13	TRBV27	-	TRBJ1-1	many
SASRGAGGSTGELF	14	TRBV20-1	TRBD2	TRBJ2-2	-
ASSFGGGMSGYT	12	TRBV28	-	TRBJ1-2	many
ASSLSSQVPKETQY	14	TRBV18	-	TRBJ2-5	-
ASSQERNRDKYYGYT	15	TRBV14	-	TRBJ1-2	-
ASKTGEFPDTQY	12	TRBV2	TRBD1	TRBJ2-3	many
ASSGEVSYEQY	11	TRBV28	-	TRBJ2-7	many
ASTSSGQPIYEQY	13	TRBV6-2/TRBV6-3	-	TRBJ2-7	many
ASSEAGRGSETQY	13	TRBV6-1	-	TRBJ2-5	many
ASSELGLEQF	10	TRBV6-1	-	TRBJ2-1	many
ASSVLPPASGQMNTEAF	17	TRBV9	-	TRBJ1-1	many
ASTADPSNEQF	11	TRBV11-3	-	TRBJ2-1	-
ASSSGRSAGNTIY	13	TRBV19	-	TRBJ1-3	many
SVEMSVQETQY	11	TRBV29-1	-	TRBJ2-5	many
SARVWDRVETQY	12	TRBV20-1	TRBD1	TRBJ2-5	few
ASSYEGRGQETQY	13	TRBV6-5	-	TRBJ2-5	many
ASSHDRSTYEQF	12	TRBV12-3/TRBV12-4	-	TRBJ2-1	many
ASGRRFLYEQY	11	TRBV12-3/TRBV12-4	-	TRBJ2-7	many
ASSETSGRGTDTQY	14	TRBV6-2/TRBV6-3	TRBD2	TRBJ2-3	few
ASSLDGGRNEQF	12	TRBV13	TRBD2	TRBJ2-1	many
ASSQENRDSITAF	13	TRBV14	TRBD1	TRBJ1-1	few
ASSLGDRPDGANVLT	15	TRBV5-5	TRBD1	TRBJ2-6	-
ASSESSTGNYEQY	13	TRBV10-2	TRBD1	TRBJ2-7	-
ASSEDSIPSYEQY	13	TRBV5-1	-	TRBJ2-7	-
ASSLRNSYNEQF	12	TRBV11-3	-	TRBJ2-1	many
SASPQRGPGELF	12	TRBV20-1	-	TRBJ2-2	many
ASSPLTGKVAGNTIY	15	TRBV18	TRBD1	TRBJ1-3	few
SANSIGDGYT	10	TRBV20-1	-	TRBJ1-2	many
ASSLRLAFSTDTQY	14	TRBV12-3/TRBV12-4	TRBD2	TRBJ2-3	many
ASSFFLAGGHTGELF	15	TRBV12-3/TRBV12-4	TRBD2	TRBJ2-2	many